One sample yielded the 17 T cell receptor beta chains listed below, sequenced in a study of human T cells and chemical hapten exposure. Time point noted: healthy volunteer bleed at 2 weeks. The template was total RNA from unfractionated whole blood. TCRdb redid the calling of the RACE reads with MiXCR, one entry per CDR3 protein. Here the sample spans 100,000 to 150,000 distinct CDR3 sequences, about 9% being singletons. Sequencing used whole blood. Receptors originate from a male donor in good health. Some clones in this sample may be carry-over from other donors' samples.

This clonotype was recorded a few times. J is TRBJ2-2 and V is TRBV11-3; D gene ambiguous. V was trimmed by 3 bases and J by 0 bases, leaving 8 bases between them. This CDR3 region has 15 residues. CDR1 and CDR2 from the germline V gene are SGHNT and YENEEA. The CDR3 nucleotides are TGTGCCAGCAGCTTGAGGTATCCGAACACCGGGGAGCTGTTTTTT. Its translation is CASSLRYPNTGELFF.

This clonotype has a count of ten or more. The chain links TRBV18 to TRBJ2-7; TRBD1 agrees at 8 bases. The CDR3 has 14 residues. Germline lookup yields CDR1 KGHSH and CDR2 LQKENI. V gave up 6 bases and J gave up 0 bases; unmatched junction bases: 4. Written as DNA, the CDR3 is TGTGCCAGCTCGGGACAGGACCTCTCCTACGAGCAGTACTTC. Residues: CASSGQDLSYEQYF.

The rearrangement links TRBV10-3 to TRBJ2-7, with 7 positions matching TRBD1. This CDR3 has 13 amino acids. Trimming removed 6 bases from V and 6 bases from J; junction bases left unmatched: 8. Looked up from germline, CDR1 is ENHRY and CDR2 is SYGVKD. For the CDR3, the DNA is TGTGCCATCAGCACCGACAGGGTTTCCGAGCAGTACTTC. This gives the protein CAISTDRVSEQYF.

This clonotype has only a few counts. This rearrangement joins TRBV15 to TRBJ2-5; 12 bases match TRBD2. V was clipped by 5 bases and J by 6 bases; unmatched bases: 10. The CDR3 covers 16 residues. Germline loops: CDR1 LNHNV, CDR2 YYDKDF (reference sequence). The CDR3 spells CATSRASGGAMKTQYF. As DNA, the CDR3 is TGTGCCACCAGCCGGGCTAGCGGGGGGGCAATGAAGACCCAGTACTTC.

V and J are TRBV7-2 and TRBJ1-2; 8 bases align to TRBD1. Germline V CDR1 and CDR2: SGHTA, FQGNSA. CDR3 length: 15 residues. The junction had 15 bases not matched to a gene; V was cut back by 7 bases and J by 8 bases. As DNA, the CDR3 is TGTGCCAGCAACCCTGGGACAGGCGACAATAGCGGCTACACCTTC. Amino acids: CASNPGTGDNSGYTF.

The chain uses TRBV29-1 and TRBJ2-1, with TRBD2 matching over 13 bases. The CDR3 sequence is 16 residues long. V shed 7 bases, J shed 0 bases, and the junction held 6 bases outside the gene matches. The germline CDR1 and CDR2 sequences are SQVTM and ANQGSEA. The CDR3 loop is CSAGLAGRSSYNEQFF. CDR3 nucleotide sequence: TGCAGCGCGGGACTAGCGGGGCGGAGCTCCTACAATGAGCAGTTCTTC.

This clonotype was seen many times. V usage is TRBV29-1 and J usage is TRBJ2-7; D is unclear. V gave up 5 bases and J gave up 6 bases, with 11 bases separating them. CDR3 length: 11 amino acids. From germline, CDR1 is SQVTM and CDR2 ANQGSEA. This CDR3 reads CSVTSDGEQYF. In DNA form, the CDR3 reads TGCAGCGTTACCAGTGACGGCGAGCAGTACTTC.

This chain uses TRBV3-1 with TRBJ2-3, with D perhaps matching TRBD1 (6 bases). The CDR3 contains 17 residues. V shed 1 base and J shed 6 bases, with 20 bases lying between them. Germline lookup yields CDR1 LGHDT and CDR2 YNNKEL (reference sequence). CDR3 region: CASSQAGEIRGGDTQYF. CDR3 in DNA: TGTGCCAGCAGCCAAGCTGGTGAAATCCGAGGGGGTGATACGCAGTATTTT.

J is TRBJ2-3 and V is TRBV7-3; TRBD1 might be the D (6 bases). There are 12 residues in the CDR3. CDR1 and CDR2 from the germline V gene are SGHTA and FQGTGA. Trimming shortened V by 5 bases and J by 9 bases, and 12 bases separated the two germline ends. The CDR3 region is CASSQTGKTQYF. As DNA, the CDR3 is TGTGCCAGCAGCCAAACAGGGAAGACGCAGTATTTT.

The genes are TRBV6-1 and TRBJ1-5; D ambiguous. V gave up 10 bases and J gave up 2 bases, with 6 bases separating them. The V gene's germline CDR1 is MNHNS and CDR2 SASEGT. The CDR3 consists of 11 residues. CDR3 residues: CATRGNQPQHF. In nucleotides, the CDR3 is TGTGCCACTAGGGGCAATCAGCCCCAGCATTTT.

This clonotype has more than one count but fewer than ten. This rearrangement joins TRBV9 to TRBJ2-7; 9 nucleotides match TRBD2. Trimming at V came to 0 bases and at J to 0 bases, leaving 7 bases not matched to a gene. The CDR3 runs to 17 residues. Germline V gene sequence: CDR1 SGDLS, CDR2 YYNGEE. CDR3 coding DNA: TGTGCCAGCAGCGTAGGGCATAGCGGGGGAAGCTCCTACGAGCAGTACTTC. Encoded protein: CASSVGHSGGSSYEQYF.

Ten or more counts support this clonotype. V is TRBV10-3 and J is TRBJ2-1; D is uncertain. V dropped 2 bases and J dropped 9 bases, with 8 bases sitting between them. The CDR3 totals 12 residues. Looked up from germline, CDR1 is ENHRY and CDR2 is SYGVKD. The CDR3 sequence is CAISEMDGEQFF. Written as DNA, the CDR3 is TGTGCCATCAGTGAGATGGATGGTGAGCAGTTCTTC.

This clonotype has more than one count but fewer than ten. This chain joins TRBV6-4 and TRBJ2-1, with 10 nucleotides matching TRBD2. Trimming cost V 3 bases and J 4 bases; bases outside gene matches: 3. CDR3 length: 15 residues. From germline, CDR1 is MRHNA and CDR2 SNTAGT. The CDR3 region has the DNA TGTGCCAGCAGTGAAAGGACTAGCGGTTACAATGAGCAGTTCTTC. Protein: CASSERTSGYNEQFF.

A word on this clonotype: A much larger clone lies one base from this, so it may be a read error. The chain links TRBV5-4 to TRBJ1-6; maybe TRBD1 (5 bases). Germline CDR1 is SGHNT and CDR2 is YYREEE (reference sequence). Trimming shortened V by 5 bases and J by 8 bases, and 17 bases separated the two germline ends. The length of the CDR3 is 15 residues. The CDR3 sequence is CASSPGRAIDSPLHF. CDR3 DNA sequence: TGTGCCAGCAGTCCGGGACGGGCCATAGATTCACCCCTCCACTTT.

This clonotype occurred many times. CDR3 DNA sequence: TGCAGTGCTAGAGATGCTGCGGGGGGCGGGTACGAGCAGTACTTC. Translation gives CSARDAAGGGYEQYF. V and J are TRBV20-1 and TRBJ2-7; 8 positions agree with TRBD2. The CDR3 length is 15 residues. Germline V lookup: CDR1 DFQATT, CDR2 SNEGSKA (reference sequence). V was clipped by 0 bases and J by 4 bases; unmatched bases: 8.

This clonotype has a handful of counts. This CDR3 reads CASSLGVQPQETQYF. In DNA, the CDR3 is TGTGCCAGCAGCTTAGGAGTTCAGCCCCAAGAGACCCAGTACTTC. The chain recombines TRBV7-2 with TRBJ2-5, with no clear D. CDR1 and CDR2 (germline): SGHTA, FQGNSA. This CDR3 spans 15 amino acids. V lost 1 base and J lost 1, with 10 bases in between.

V and J are TRBV6-5 and TRBJ1-2; weak D call: TRBD1 (6 bases). From germline, CDR1 is MNHEY and CDR2 SVGAGI. This CDR3 contains 15 residues. The V gene lost 5 bases and the J gene lost 4 bases, with 17 bases spanning the gap. In DNA, the CDR3 is TGTGCCAGCAGTACCCCGGAGGTGGGGGCCTATGGCTACACCTTC. This sequence encodes CASSTPEVGAYGYTF.